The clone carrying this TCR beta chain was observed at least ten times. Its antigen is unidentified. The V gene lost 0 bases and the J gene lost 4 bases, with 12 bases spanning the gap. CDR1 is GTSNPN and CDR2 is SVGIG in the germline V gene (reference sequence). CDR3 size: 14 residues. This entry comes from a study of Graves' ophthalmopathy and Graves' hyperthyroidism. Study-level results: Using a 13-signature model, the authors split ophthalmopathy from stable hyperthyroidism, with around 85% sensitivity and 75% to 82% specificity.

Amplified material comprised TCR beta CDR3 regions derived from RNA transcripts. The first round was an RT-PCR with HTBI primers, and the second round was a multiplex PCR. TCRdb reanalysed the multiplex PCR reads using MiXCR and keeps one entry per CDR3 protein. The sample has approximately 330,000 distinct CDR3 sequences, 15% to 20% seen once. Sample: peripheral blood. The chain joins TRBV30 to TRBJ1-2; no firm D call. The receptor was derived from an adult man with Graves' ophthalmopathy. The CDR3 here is CAWSVLDSGYGYTF. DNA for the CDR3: TGTGCCTGGAGTGTCCTGGATTCGGGCTATGGCTACACCTTC. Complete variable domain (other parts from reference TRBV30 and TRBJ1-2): SQTIHQWPATLVQPVGSPLSLECTVEGTSNPNLYWYRQAAGRGLQLLFYSVGIGQISSEVPQNLSASRPQDRQFILSSKKLLLSDSGFYLCAWSVLDSGYGYTFGSGTRLTVV.